The T cell receptor beta chain under discussion was sequenced for a study of vaccination and CD4 T cells after COVID-19. In the study overall: Timing of post-vaccine sample collection was a median 72 days after dose two, with a range of 14 to 241.

About this clonotype itself: Its target is unknown.

Cultured CD4+ T cell DNA underwent sequencing with the Oncomine TCR Beta short-read assay. Each CDR3 protein gets one entry after TCRdb re-called the PCR reads with MiXCR. The data contain roughly 16,000 distinct CDR3 sequences, 48% of them seen just once; the ten biggest clones take up around an eighth. This sample's treatment: approximately nine-day PBMC culture with coronavirus spike peptide pools or control peptides (ViraFEST assay). Findings and limits, study-wide: Apart from involving relatively few convalescent patients, the work omitted early post-infection timepoints.

This CDR3 spans 15 amino acids. Trimming cost V 3 bases and J 0 bases, with 9 bases left between them. Germline CDR1 LNHDA, CDR2 SQIVND (reference sequence). The receptor was derived from a human donor who had recovered from COVID-19. Source material: CD4+ T cells from blood, cultured in vitro. The chain has TRBV19 and TRBJ1-5, with no clear D. Written as DNA, the CDR3 is TGTGCCAGTAGTATTCTACTCAGTAGCAATCAGCCCCAGCATTTT. This translates into CASSILLSSNQPQHF.